This entry lists 18 T cell receptor beta chains sequenced from one sample in a study of T cells after posttransplantation cyclophosphamide. TCRdb keeps only in-frame clones here, not all; method: immunoSEQ multiplex PCR. Observed in the sample are just over 25,000 clones, none of them singletons. Material: PBMCs. The source of these receptors is a man aged 45-65 years in good health, CMV-negative, and a related stem cell transplant donor.

This clone showed up many times. This rearrangement joins TRBV4-1 to TRBJ2-6, with no clear D. From germline, CDR1 is MGHRA and CDR2 YSYEKL. V lost 4 bases to trimming and J lost 2 bases, with 12 bases between them. This CDR3 contains 16 residues. CDR3: CASSRRGSAGANVLTF. The CDR3, as DNA: TGCGCCAGCAGCCGCAGAGGTAGTGCTGGGGCCAACGTCCTGACTTTC.

In its sample, this clone was seen many times. This rearrangement joins TRBV5-1 to TRBJ2-3; 13 positions agree with TRBD2. V trimming: 0 bases; J trimming: 7 bases; junction bases outside the gene matches: 2. The CDR3 has 15 residues. CDR1 SGHRS and CDR2 YFSETQ come from the germline V gene. The CDR3 here is CASSLELAGGYTQYF. The CDR3 coding sequence is TGCGCCAGCAGCTTGGAACTAGCGGGGGGGTATACGCAGTATTTT.

This clone has ten or more counts. J is TRBJ2-2 and V is TRBV19; 14 bases align to TRBD2. V was pared by 3 bases and J by 4 bases, with 10 bases of the junction left unmatched. CDR1 and CDR2 (germline): LNHDA, SQIVND (reference sequence). The CDR3 is 19 amino acids. The CDR3 DNA is TGTGCCAGTAGTATGCCTAGCGGACTAGCGGGAGGTATCACCGGGGAGCTGTTTTTT. As protein: CASSMPSGLAGGITGELFF.

This clone was recorded at least ten times. The rearrangement uses TRBV7-3 and TRBJ2-7, with 7 bases that match TRBD1. CDR1 SGHTA and CDR2 FQGTGA come from the germline V gene. Losses at the gene ends were 5 bases for V and 7 bases for J; bases not matched to a gene: 8. The CDR3 consists of 13 residues. For the CDR3, the DNA is TGTGCCAGCAGCCCCGGGACAGAAGCAGAGCAGTACTTC. Translating gives CASSPGTEAEQYF.

This clone was found many times. The chain has TRBV7-3 and TRBJ2-1; a weak D match, TRBD2 (5 bases). The CDR3 runs to 13 residues. V was cut by 2 bases and J by 5 bases, with 7 bases left in between. Germline V gives CDR1 SGHTA, CDR2 FQGTGA. In nucleotides, the CDR3 is TGTGCCAGCAGCTTATTCGGGAACAATGAGCAGTTCTTC. It encodes CASSLFGNNEQFF.

This clone was detected many times. The gene calls are TRBV4-2 and TRBJ2-3; TRBD2 matches 15 bases. The V gene end was trimmed by 2 bases and the J gene end by 5 bases; junction bases not matched to a gene: 8. This CDR3 spans 18 amino acids. The germline V gene has CDR1 LGHNA and CDR2 YNFKEQ. This CDR3 is CASSQFLGLAGGLDTQYF. Here the CDR3 DNA reads TGTGCCAGCAGCCAATTCCTTGGACTAGCGGGAGGGTTAGATACGCAGTATTTT.

This clone was counted ten times or more. The chain couples TRBV6-5 to TRBJ2-3; D unresolved. In germline, CDR1 is MNHEY, CDR2 SVGAGI. The CDR3 runs to 14 residues. Trimming left V 6 bases short and J 0 bases short, with 10 bases between. This CDR3 is CASSPRVSTDTQYF. For the CDR3, the DNA is TGTGCCAGCAGCCCGAGAGTTAGCACAGATACGCAGTATTTT.

In this sample, this clone turned up many times. The CDR3 DNA reads as TGTGCCAGCAAAATTTCCTTCACCGGGGAGCTGTTTTTT. It codes for CASKISFTGELFF. The V and J genes are TRBV21-1 and TRBJ2-2; the table's D call, TRBD2, was not checked against the DNA. TRBV21-1 constitutes a pseudogene. CDR3 length: 13 residues.

This clone has at least ten counts. This chain links TRBV7-3 with TRBJ2-3; possible D gene TRBD2, 6 bases. The CDR3 has 15 residues. CDR1 and CDR2 from the germline V gene are SGHTA and FQGTGA. V was pared by 1 base and J by 3 bases, with 11 bases between. The DNA of the CDR3 is TGTGCCAGCAGCTTAAGCGGGGTGAGGACAGATACGCAGTATTTT. Its translation is CASSLSGVRTDTQYF. Full variable domain (remainder filled in from reference TRBV7-3 and TRBJ2-3): GAGVSQTPSNKVTEKGKYVELRCDPISGHTALYWYRQSLGQGPEFLIYFQGTGAADDSGLPNDRFFAVRPEGSVSTLKIQRTERGDSAVYLCASSLSGVRTDTQYFGPGTRLTVL.

This clone has at least ten counts. The gene calls are TRBV28 and TRBJ2-7; 9 bases fit TRBD2. Germline V gives CDR1 MDHEN, CDR2 SYDVKM. With V trimmed by 6 bases and J by 6 bases, 18 bases remained unmatched. This CDR3 region has 17 residues. CDR3 protein: CASSTLDLAGGPREQYF. The CDR3, as DNA: TGTGCCAGCAGCACGCTCGATCTGGCGGGAGGGCCGCGCGAGCAGTACTTC.

This clone appeared many times. This rearrangement joins TRBV5-1 to TRBJ2-4, with a tentative D call TRBD1 (5 bases). The CDR3 is 12 amino acids. Per the germline V gene, CDR1 is SGHRS and CDR2 is YFSETQ. Trimming took 0 bases from V and 8 from J, leaving 6 bases between them. The CDR3 DNA reads as TGCGCCAGCAGCTTGGTCAGGGACATTCAGTACTTC. It encodes CASSLVRDIQYF.

Many counts were recorded for this clone. This rearrangement joins TRBV13 to TRBJ2-3; D possibly corresponds to TRBD2 (6 bases). The CDR3 consists of 16 residues. The germline V gene encodes CDR1 PRHDT and CDR2 FYEKMQ (reference sequence). Deletions cut 3 bases from V and 0 bases from J, with 13 bases between. The CDR3: CASSFGEASSTDTQYF. The CDR3 DNA sequence: TGTGCCAGCAGCTTTGGGGAGGCTAGCAGCACAGATACGCAGTATTTT. The full variable domain, completed using reference TRBV13 and TRBJ2-3, is AAGVIQSPRHLIKEKRETATLKCYPIPRHDTVYWYQQGPGQDPQFLISFYEKMQSDKGSIPDRFSAQQFSDYHSELNMSSLELGDSALYFCASSFGEASSTDTQYFGPGTRLTVL.

This clone is classed as medium-sized. This chain links TRBV9 with TRBJ1-2; 10 bases fit TRBD1. The CDR3 contains 15 residues. V was clipped by 4 bases and J by 7 bases; unmatched bases: 10. Germline V lookup: CDR1 SGDLS, CDR2 YYNGEE. CDR3 sequence: CASSTRQGAMSGYTF. The CDR3 nucleotides are TGTGCCAGCAGCACCCGACAGGGGGCGATGAGTGGCTACACCTTC.

Ten or more counts support this clone. V gene TRBV28 combines with J gene TRBJ2-1; 11 bases align to TRBD2. Germline trimming cut 5 bases from V and 4 bases from J; bases unmatched to any gene: 13. Germline V gene sequence: CDR1 MDHEN, CDR2 SYDVKM. The CDR3 length is 18 residues. The CDR3 DNA reads as TGTGCCAGCAGTGCGACTAGCGGGAAGGCAACCCTATACAATGAGCAGTTCTTC. Translation gives CASSATSGKATLYNEQFF.

This clone was counted many times. The rearrangement links TRBV10-1 to TRBJ1-2, with D maybe TRBD1 (5 bases). Deletions cut 2 bases from V and 7 bases from J, with 11 bases between. This CDR3 spans 13 amino acids. Germline V CDR1 and CDR2: WNHNN, SYGVQD (reference sequence). Here the CDR3 DNA reads TGCGCCAGCAGTGAGAATTCAGGGTCTGGCTACACCTTC. Its protein is CASSENSGSGYTF.

This clone was recorded many times. The chain has TRBV29-1 and TRBJ2-7; perhaps TRBD1 as D (6 bases). Trimming cost V 4 bases and J 2 bases, with 15 bases left between them. The germline CDR1 and CDR2 sequences are SQVTM and ANQGSEA. The CDR3 runs 14 residues. The CDR3 loop is CSVGGDNKPYEQYF. CDR3 nucleotide sequence: TGCAGCGTTGGAGGGGACAACAAGCCCTACGAGCAGTACTTC.

This clone was detected many times. This chain connects TRBV19 to TRBJ2-3, with a weak D call TRBD1 (6 bases). The germline gives CDR1 LNHDA, CDR2 SQIVND (reference sequence). The CDR3 consists of 16 residues. Trimming removed 7 bases from V and 3 bases from J, with 20 bases in between. CDR3 coding DNA: TGTGCCAGTACCCCCCCTCAAGGGCAGGGGACAGATACGCAGTATTTT. Amino acids: CASTPPQGQGTDTQYF.

This clone was found many times. V and J are TRBV6-4 and TRBJ2-2, with 10 bases aligning to TRBD2. The germline gives CDR1 MRHNA, CDR2 SNTAGT. The junction had 7 bases not matched to a gene; V was cut back by 6 bases and J by 3 bases. CDR3 length: 16 residues. CDR3 residues: CASSASAGGYTGELFF. The CDR3 region has the DNA TGTGCCAGCAGCGCCTCAGCGGGGGGGTACACCGGGGAGCTGTTTTTT.